This is a list of T cell receptor beta chains from one sample in a study of vaccination effects on CD4 cells after COVID-19. TCRdb's table, derived via immunoSEQ multiplex PCR, lists solely in-frame clones and lacks some. The sample carries tens of thousands of clones, over 70% recorded once. No antigens are known for them. Sequences were derived from CD4+ T cells from PBMCs cultured with SARS-CoV-2 spike peptides, sampled before COVID-19 vaccination. These receptors were taken from a human donor who received a COVID-19 vaccine. The CDR3 runs from the conserved cysteine through the conserved F or W. D genes are given only for firm matches. Size is stated for part of the rows, as once, few or many counts, or as a class when the clone is expanded.

clone_size j_call v_call d_call cdr3_nt cdr3_aa
NA TRBJ2-7 TRBV7-9 TRBD2 TGTGCCAGCACCCTAGCGGGAGTCCACGAGCAGTACTTC CASTLAGVHEQYF
NA TRBJ2-5 TRBV10-3 TRBD2 TGTGCCATCAGTACGGGACTAGCGAGAGAGACCCAGTACTTC CAISTGLARETQYF
NA TRBJ1-1 TRBV18 NA TGTGCCAGCTCACCGGTTAGGGCGAACACTGAAGCTTTCTTT CASSPVRANTEAFF
few TRBJ2-6 TRBV7-9 NA TGTGCCAGCATCAACAACTCTGGGGCCAACGTCCTGACTTTC CASINNSGANVLTF
NA TRBJ2-5 TRBV2 TRBD2 TGTGCCAGCAGCTCCCAGACTAGCGGGCGGAGGGAGACCCAGTACTTC CASSSQTSGRRETQYF
NA TRBJ1-2 TRBV21-1 NA TGTGCCAGCAAAAAGGGATCGTTCAGGGGCTTCTATGGCTACACCTTC CASKKGSFRGFYGYTF
once TRBJ2-5 TRBV11-3 TRBD1 TGTGCCAGCAGCTTAAGTTTTGGGACAGACCAAGAGACCCAGTACTTC CASSLSFGTDQETQYF
NA TRBJ1-4 TRBV27 NA TGTGCCAGCAGTTGGACAGTCCAAAGCGAAAAACTGTTTTTT CASSWTVQSEKLFF
NA TRBJ1-1 TRBV27 NA TGTGCCAGCAGTCCCGTCATGATAAGGAACACTGAAGCTTTCTTT CASSPVMIRNTEAFF
once TRBJ1-4 TRBV7-9 NA TGTGCCAGCAGCTTAGCGGAGGTAACCGACGAAAAACTGTTTTTT CASSLAEVTDEKLFF
few TRBJ1-1 TRBV5-6 NA TGTGCCAGCAGCTTGGGGCGGGGAAACACTGAAGCTTTCTTT CASSLGRGNTEAFF
NA TRBJ2-7 TRBV30 TRBD1 TGTGCCTGGGGGCCCGGGACAGTACTCTACGAGCAGTACTTC CAWGPGTVLYEQYF
NA TRBJ1-1 TRBV5-1 TRBD1 TGCGCCAGCAGCTTGGTAGGGACAGGGGTGAGGTGGGACACTGAAGCTTTCTTT CASSLVGTGVRWDTEAFF
NA TRBJ2-7 TRBV5-5 NA TGTGCCAGCAGCCGGCCCGGGGCAGCCTACGAGCAGTACTTC CASSRPGAAYEQYF
NA TRBJ1-5 TRBV7-9 NA TGTGCCACCGGGGGGGCGTCCCAGCCCCAGCATTTT CATGGASQPQHF
NA TRBJ2-6 TRBV6-6 NA TGTGCCAGCAGTCATAAGACAGGTGGGGCCTCTGGGGCCAACGTCCTGACTTTC CASSHKTGGASGANVLTF